These 15 T cell receptor beta chains came from one sample sequenced in a study of CD8 T cells in ankylosing spondylitis. MiXCR was run by TCRdb on the 5' RACE reads, yielding one entry per CDR3 protein. The sample contains fewer than 130,000 distinct CDR3 sequences, less than 25% of which appear only once. The sample taken for sequencing was synovial fluid, either unsorted or a sorted T cell fraction (not recorded which). The receptors shown here come from a male donor with ankylosing spondylitis.

The count of this clonotype is one. The J gene is TRBJ2-1, the V gene TRBV11-2, with D unresolved. V lost 6 bases and J 5 bases, leaving 11 bases between the germline ends. Per germline, CDR1 SGHAT and CDR2 FQNNGV. This CDR3 spans 13 amino acids. CDR3 region: CASSQSPDNEQFF. The CDR3 DNA sequence: TGTGCCAGCAGTCAGTCCCCTGACAATGAGCAGTTCTTC.

The V call is TRBV12-3 or TRBV12-4, the J call TRBJ1-6; D gene ambiguous. This CDR3 has 13 residues. The V end lost 6 bases, the J end lost 7 bases, and 10 bases lay between the germline ends. The CDR3 DNA sequence: TGTGCCAGCAGCTATGACGCCAATTCACCCCTCCACTTT. It encodes CASSYDANSPLHF.

The rearrangement links TRBV2 to TRBJ2-7; 9 nucleotides agree with TRBD2. The CDR3 totals 13 residues. Germline CDR1 SNHLY, CDR2 FYNNEI. J lost 4 bases, V lost 8 bases, and 6 bases had no gene match. As DNA, the CDR3 is TGTGCCAGCCCAGCGGGAGGTTATTACGAGCAGTACGTC. Translating gives CASPAGGYYEQYV.

This clonotype was picked up a small number of times. J is TRBJ1-2 and V is TRBV5-5; perhaps TRBD1 as D (5 bases). CDR1 and CDR2 from the germline V gene are SGHKS and YYEKEE (reference sequence). The CDR3 length is 15 residues. Trimming cost V 0 bases and J 6 bases, with 15 bases left between them. The CDR3 loop is CASSLAGTKTDGYTF. For the CDR3, the DNA is TGTGCCAGCAGCTTGGCCGGGACCAAAACGGATGGCTACACCTTC. The full variable domain, rest sourced from reference TRBV5-5 and TRBJ1-2, is DAGVTQSPTHLIKTRGQQVTLRCSPISGHKSVSWYQQVLGQGPQFIFQYYEKEERGRGNFPDRFSARQFPNYSSELNVNALLLGDSALYLCASSLAGTKTDGYTFGSGTRLTVV.

This sequence joins TRBV5-8 and TRBJ2-5; 10 bases align to TRBD1. The germline gives CDR1 SGHTS, CDR2 YDEGEE. With 3 bases clipped from V and 4 bases from J, the junction kept 3 bases outside the gene matches. CDR3 length: 14 residues. In nucleotides, the CDR3 is TGTGCCAGCAGCTCCGGGACAGGGGTAGAGACCCAGTACTTC. Its translation is CASSSGTGVETQYF. The whole variable domain, remainder taken from reference TRBV5-8 and TRBJ2-5, is EAGVTQSPTHLIKTRGQQATLRCSPISGHTSVYWYQQALGLGLQFLLWYDEGEERNRGNFPPRFSGRQFPNYSSELNVNALELEDSALYLCASSSGTGVETQYFGPGTRLLVL.

This clonotype was recorded many times. The chain joins TRBV12-3 or TRBV12-4 to TRBJ1-2; D is undetermined. The V gene lost 4 bases and the J gene lost 3 bases, with 6 bases spanning the gap. This CDR3 is 12 amino acids long. The CDR3 nucleotides read TGTGCCAGCAGTTCAGGATACTATGGCTACACCTTC. Translated: CASSSGYYGYTF.

This clonotype came up many times. The V call is TRBV7-6, the J call TRBJ1-1, with a tentative D call TRBD1 (6 bases). The CDR3 runs 13 residues. CDR1 and CDR2 from the germline V gene are SGHVS and FNYEAQ. V was cut by 3 bases and J by 3 bases, with 8 bases left in between. The CDR3 bases are TGTGCCAGCAGCTTTCGGACAGACACTGAAGCTTTCTTT. Protein: CASSFRTDTEAFF.

This clonotype was counted between two and nine times. The chain couples TRBV6-5 to TRBJ2-1, with TRBD2 identical over 9 bases. This CDR3 has 15 amino acids. With 3 bases clipped from V and 2 bases from J, the junction kept 2 bases outside the gene matches. Germline V CDR1 and CDR2: MNHEY, SVGAGI. The CDR3: CASSYSGSTYNEQFF. CDR3 bases: TGTGCCAGCAGTTATAGCGGGAGCACCTACAATGAGCAGTTCTTC.

This clonotype was picked up many times. The chain couples TRBV11-2 to TRBJ2-1, with 8 bases lining up with TRBD2. The germline V gene has CDR1 SGHAT and CDR2 FQNNGV. CDR3 size: 16 residues. The V and J ends lost 1 base and 1 base, in that order; junction bases with no gene match: 3. The CDR3 region has the DNA TGTGCCAGCAGCTTAGCGAGCGGGAGTTCCTACAATGAGCAGTTCTTC. This translates into CASSLASGSSYNEQFF.

A few counts support this clonotype. The chain recombines TRBV4-1 with TRBJ1-2; D may be TRBD1 (5 bases). The ends were cut back, 0 bases at V and 4 bases at J, with 15 bases in the middle. The CDR3 has 16 residues. The germline gives CDR1 MGHRA, CDR2 YSYEKL. CDR3 sequence reads: CASSQEVGTAIYGYTF. The CDR3 bases are TGCGCCAGCAGCCAAGAGGTCGGGACCGCGATCTATGGCTACACCTTC.

The rearrangement uses TRBV29-1 and TRBJ1-2, with D possibly matching TRBD1 (5 bases). The V and J ends lost 3 bases and 8 bases respectively, with 10 bases between them. From germline, CDR1 is SQVTM and CDR2 ANQGSEA. The CDR3 consists of 11 residues. The CDR3 bases are TGCAGCGTTGAGCCAGGGTTCGGCTACACCTTC. The encoded protein is CSVEPGFGYTF.

This clonotype is medium-sized (0.01 to 0.1%) within its sample. The rearrangement links TRBV2 to TRBJ2-1; the D gene is possibly TRBD2 (6 bases). Germline V gene lookup returns CDR1 SNHLY and CDR2 FYNNEI. Trimming left V 0 bases short and J 0 bases short, with 21 bases between. CDR3 length equals 20 residues. CDR3 protein: CASSEAGGFLFDGSYNEQFF. In nucleotides, the CDR3 is TGTGCCAGCAGTGAAGCGGGAGGTTTTTTATTTGATGGCTCCTACAATGAGCAGTTCTTC.

The genes are TRBV27 and TRBJ1-2, with TRBD1 identical over 7 bases. This CDR3 has 15 residues. From germline, CDR1 is MNHEY and CDR2 SMNVEV (reference sequence). The V gene end was trimmed by 3 bases and the J gene end by 4 bases; junction bases not matched to a gene: 8. The CDR3 protein is CASSFRQGGGYGYTF. In DNA form, the CDR3 reads TGTGCCAGCAGTTTCCGACAGGGCGGAGGCTATGGCTACACCTTC.

This chain joins TRBV5-5 and TRBJ2-7; tentative D call: TRBD2 (5 bases). The CDR3 sequence is 16 residues long. The V and J ends lost 5 bases and 3 bases respectively, with 21 bases between them. Looked up from germline, CDR1 is SGHKS and CDR2 is YYEKEE (reference sequence). CDR3 sequence: CASSRYQRGSSYEQYF. The CDR3, as DNA: TGTGCCAGCAGTCGATACCAGAGAGGGAGCAGCTACGAGCAGTACTTC.

This clonotype was observed a few times. The chain joins TRBV10-1 to TRBJ2-6; the D is unclear. This CDR3 is built from 15 residues. V lost 3 bases and J lost 2, with 8 bases in between. CDR1 is WNHNN and CDR2 is SYGVQD in the germline V gene (reference sequence). CDR3 DNA sequence: TGCGCCAGCAGTGACAACGGCCCTGGGGCCAACGTCCTGACTTTC. Protein product: CASSDNGPGANVLTF.